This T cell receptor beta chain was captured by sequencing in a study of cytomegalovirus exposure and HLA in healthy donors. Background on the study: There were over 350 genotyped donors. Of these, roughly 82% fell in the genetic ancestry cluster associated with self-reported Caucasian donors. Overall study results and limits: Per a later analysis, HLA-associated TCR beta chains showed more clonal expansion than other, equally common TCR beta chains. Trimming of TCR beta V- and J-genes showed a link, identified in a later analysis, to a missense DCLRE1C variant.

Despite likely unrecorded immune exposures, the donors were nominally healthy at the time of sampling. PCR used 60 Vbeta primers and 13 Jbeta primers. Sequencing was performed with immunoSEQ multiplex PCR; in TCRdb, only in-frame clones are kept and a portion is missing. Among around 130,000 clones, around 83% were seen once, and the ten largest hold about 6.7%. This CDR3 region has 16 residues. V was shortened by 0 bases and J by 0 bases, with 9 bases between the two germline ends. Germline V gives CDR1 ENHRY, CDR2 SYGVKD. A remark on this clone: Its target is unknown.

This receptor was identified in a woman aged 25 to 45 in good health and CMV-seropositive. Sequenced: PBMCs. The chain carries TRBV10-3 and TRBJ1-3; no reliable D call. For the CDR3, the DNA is TGTGCCATCAGTGAGTCGGCAGGTTCCTCTGGAAACACCATATATTTT. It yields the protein CAISESAGSSGNTIYF.